What follows is one T cell receptor beta chain and its context. Template material for TCR beta VDJ and CDR3 profiling consisted of genomic DNA. TCRdb analysed the reads with MiXCR anew, one entry per CDR3 protein. The data show under 350,000 distinct CDR3 sequences, approximately 60% seen once. The sample is drawn from a study of CD8+CD57+ T cells in acquired aplastic anemia. The germline V gene encodes CDR1 SNHLY and CDR2 FYNNEI. The CDR3 contains 14 residues. V lost 6 bases and J lost 4, with 16 bases in between. All patients picked for sequencing had shown, by flow cytometry, an expansion of CD8+CD57+ cells.

The receptor comes from a human donor with aplastic anemia. The chain couples TRBV2 to TRBJ2-7; a possible D gene is TRBD1 (5 bases). The specimen sequenced was sorted CD4+, CD8+, or CD8+CD57+ T cells (not recorded which) from PBMCs. CDR3 residues: CASRAGMFGYEQYF. In nucleotides, the CDR3 is TGTGCCAGCAGGGCAGGGATGTTTGGGTACGAGCAGTACTTC.